A selection of T cell receptor beta chains follows, all from one sample in a study of blood T cells in healthy people across ages. TCRdb fed the 5' RACE reads into MiXCR, producing one record per CDR3 protein. The table records hundreds of thousands of distinct CDR3 sequences, about three fifths of them present only once. Sample: blood. The source of these receptors is a man younger than 45 in good health. Each CDR3 is given with its conserved first and last residue. The order of the fields is D gene, V gene, J gene, CDR3 length, clone size, CDR3 DNA, CDR3 protein. A D gene is named only where the DNA matches it firmly. Clone size appears in some rows only: once, few, many, or a class for an expanded clone.

>TRBD2|TRBV20-1|TRBJ2-3|22|few
TGCAGTGCTAGGTGGTTTCCCACAACCGGGACTAGCGGGACCTACAGCACAGATACGCAGTATTTT
CSARWFPTTGTSGTYSTDTQYF
>TRBD2|TRBV5-1|TRBJ2-5|18|.
TGCGCCAGCAGCTTGAATTGGGGACTAGCGGGGGGGCGTGAGACCCAGTACTTC
CASSLNWGLAGGRETQYF
>.|TRBV27|TRBJ2-7|15|.
TGTGCCAGCAGTTTATCGCGCAGCCCCTACTACGAGCAGTACTTC
CASSLSRSPYYEQYF
>.|TRBV5-1|TRBJ2-7|13|.
TGCGCCAGCAGCTTGGGACATCTCTACGAGCAGTACTTC
CASSLGHLYEQYF
>.|TRBV6-2/TRBV6-3|TRBJ2-3|12|few
TGTGCCAGCAGTCGATTGGGAGATACGCAGTATTTT
CASSRLGDTQYF
>.|TRBV20-1|TRBJ2-1|14|.
TGCAGTGCTAGAGTCTCCAGGAACTACAATGAGCAGTTCTTC
CSARVSRNYNEQFF
>.|TRBV6-1|TRBJ1-2|14|few
TGTGCTAGCATCAATCCAGGGGAGCTCGGCGGCTACACCTTC
CASINPGELGGYTF
>.|TRBV7-2|TRBJ2-7|13|.
TGTGCCAGCAGCAACCAGGGTGGGACCGAGCAGTACTTC
CASSNQGGTEQYF
>.|TRBV25-1|TRBJ2-5|15|.
TGTGCCAGCAGTGAGTGGACGGATCCTCAAGAGACCCAGTACTTC
CASSEWTDPQETQYF
>.|TRBV29-1|TRBJ2-1|12|.
TGCAGCGTTGGGTTAGCGGACAATGAGCAGTTCTTC
CSVGLADNEQFF
>TRBD2|TRBV3-1|TRBJ2-5|16|once
TGTGCCAGCAGCCCGCTACTGGGGAGGGAGGGCGAGACCCAGTACTTC
CASSPLLGREGETQYF
>.|TRBV3-1|TRBJ2-3|16|once
TGTGCCAGCAGCGAAGACGGTCGAGGGGTCACAGATACGCAGTATTTT
CASSEDGRGVTDTQYF
>TRBD1|TRBV11-2|TRBJ2-3|18|.
TGTGCCAGCAGCTTAGATCGGACAGGGTTCATGGGCACAGATACGCAGTATTTT
CASSLDRTGFMGTDTQYF
>TRBD1|TRBV5-1|TRBJ2-3|15|.
TGCGCCAGCAGCTTGGCAGGACAGGGATCAGATACGCAGTATTTT
CASSLAGQGSDTQYF
>TRBD1|TRBV7-2|TRBJ2-7|15|once
TGTGCCAGCAGCTTTCGGACAGGTCGCGGAAATGAGCAGTACTTC
CASSFRTGRGNEQYF
>TRBD2|TRBV12-3/TRBV12-4|TRBJ2-1|15|.
TGTGCCAGCAGTCCATATAGCGGGAGCTTGAATGAGCAGTTCTTC
CASSPYSGSLNEQFF
>TRBD2|TRBV5-1|TRBJ2-3|15|.
TGCGCCAGCAGCCCTAGCGGGGTTGACACAGATACGCAGTATTTT
CASSPSGVDTDTQYF
>TRBD2|TRBV20-1|TRBJ2-1|16|.
TGCAGCGCTAGGGGTAGCGGGAGGGTGGGTTACAATGAGCAGTTCTTC
CSARGSGRVGYNEQFF
>.|TRBV20-1|TRBJ1-6|14|.
TGCAGTGCTAGCGACGATATGGATAATTCACCCCTCCACTTT
CSASDDMDNSPLHF
>.|TRBV20-1|TRBJ2-5|13|.
TGCAGTGCTAGATCATGGGGTTGGGAGACCCAGTACTTC
CSARSWGWETQYF
>TRBD2|TRBV20-1|TRBJ2-5|14|.
TGCAGTGCTCCCCCGGGGGGAGTCGAAGAGACCCAGTACTTC
CSAPPGGVEETQYF
>TRBD1|TRBV29-1|TRBJ1-2|12|.
TGCAGCGGCGGCGACAGGGGGATCGGCTACACCTTC
CSGGDRGIGYTF
>.|TRBV6-5|TRBJ2-5|15|.
TGTGCCAGCAGTTACTCGGTGGGGCCCCAAGAGACCCAGTACTTC
CASSYSVGPQETQYF
>.|TRBV7-9|TRBJ2-1|16|few
TGTGCCAGCAGCTTAGGTTGGGGGGCCGAAAACAATGAGCAGTTCTTC
CASSLGWGAENNEQFF
>TRBD2|TRBV20-1|TRBJ2-3|15|few
TGCAGTGCTCCGACTAGCGGACTTAGCACAGATACGCAGTATTTT
CSAPTSGLSTDTQYF
>.|TRBV9|TRBJ2-3|15|.
TGTGCCAGCAGCGTACAAGTCCAACACACAGATACGCAGTATTTT
CASSVQVQHTDTQYF
>TRBD2|TRBV4-3|TRBJ2-5|18|few
TGCGCCAGCAGCCAGTCACTAGCGGGAGGGCCTGTGGGAGAGACCCAGTACTTC
CASSQSLAGGPVGETQYF
>TRBD1|TRBV18|TRBJ2-5|14|.
TGTGCCAACTCACCAGGACAGGGGGCCTGGGAGCAGTACTTC
CANSPGQGAWEQYF